The sequence of this T cell receptor beta chain was determined in a study of blood T cell repertoires in COVID-19. At the level of the study: Donors in the United States, Italy and Spain gave samples during acute or convalescent COVID-19. Sample material is recorded as cDNA or gDNA derived from T cells, B-cell-depleted T cells, or PBMCs.

Some clones are missing from TCRdb's copy, which holds only in-frame ones; the method was immunoSEQ multiplex PCR. Among roughly 63,000 clones listed, around 74% were seen once. This CDR3 has 14 amino acids. After removal of 4 bases from V and 4 bases from J, the junction contained 5 bases not matched to a gene. In germline, CDR1 is LNHDA, CDR2 SQIVND (reference sequence). Sequencing was carried out using peripheral blood. The clonotype originates from a woman older than 75 with acute or convalescent COVID-19. The chain combines TRBV19 with TRBJ2-7; 9 bases are shared with TRBD2. CDR3 nucleotide sequence: TGTGCCAGTAGTAGCGGGAGGGCAAAATACGAGCAGTACTTC. This codes for CASSSGRAKYEQYF.